The next 25 T cell receptor beta chains were all read from a single sample in a study of identical twins (dated by TCRdb to 2016 to 2017). The method behind the library was 5' RACE. The sequencing machine was an Illumina HiSeq 2000. Clones were called with MiXCR by TCRdb after fastp trimmed the public reads at Q25, and only in-frame beta chains were retained. Here each entry gathers all rows of one CDR3 protein and keeps the most common genes and DNA. Within this sample are about 890,000 distinct CDR3 sequences, with 9% to 15% of them counted one time only. Around 1.5% of the sample lies in the top ten. This sample also appeared in a second study, on yellow fever vaccine responses in identical twins.

Sequences were obtained from PBMCs. The receptors derive from a woman under 30 in good health.

The table lists this clonotype with many counts. This chain connects TRBV28 to TRBJ2-1, with D unclear. The CDR3 is made up of 12 amino acids. Per germline, CDR1 MDHEN and CDR2 SYDVKM. Trimming removed 6 bases at V and 4 bases at J, with 7 bases between. The CDR3 DNA reads as TGTGCCAGCAGCCCCACGTACAATGAGCAGTTCTTC. Translation gives CASSPTYNEQFF.

This sequence joins TRBV11-2 and TRBJ2-3; a weak D match, TRBD1 (6 bases). The CDR3 has 16 amino acids. Trimming took 3 bases from V and 2 from J, leaving 15 bases between them. Germline CDR1 and CDR2: SGHAT and FQNNGV. The CDR3 DNA follows: TGTGCCAGCAGCTTCCCAGGACAGCCTCTCACAGATACGCAGTATTTT. Its protein product is CASSFPGQPLTDTQYF.

In this sample, this clonotype turned up a few times. The rearrangement links TRBV5-5 to TRBJ2-1, with 8 bases lining up with TRBD2. CDR3 size: 13 residues. Germline CDR1 SGHKS, CDR2 YYEKEE (reference sequence). After removal of 1 base from V and 14 bases from J, the junction contained 8 bases not matched to a gene. The CDR3 loop reads CASSLTPGRDEFF. The CDR3 DNA is TGTGCCAGCAGCTTGACTCCCGGGAGGGACGAGTTCTTC.

This clonotype was counted a few times. The chain carries TRBV10-3 and TRBJ1-2; D remains ambiguous. The CDR3 length is 14 residues. CDR1 and CDR2 from the germline V gene are ENHRY and SYGVKD. Trimming stripped 4 bases from V and 2 bases from J, with 11 bases between. CDR3 nucleotides: TGTGCCATCAGTGGCTCTATACGGAACTATGGCTACACCTTC. As protein: CAISGSIRNYGYTF.

J is TRBJ2-3 and V is TRBV7-3, with a tentative D call TRBD2 (6 bases). CDR1 is SGHTA and CDR2 is FQGTGA in the germline V gene. Trimming cost V 2 bases and J 7 bases, with 16 bases left between them. This CDR3 region has 15 residues. This CDR3 is CASSLSEGLRNTQYF. Here the CDR3 DNA reads TGTGCCAGCAGCTTATCGGAGGGGCTGAGGAATACGCAGTATTTT.

This clonotype was seen repeatedly, ten times or more. J is TRBJ2-2 and V is TRBV2; 8 nucleotides match TRBD2. The CDR3 loop spans 14 amino acids. CDR1 is SNHLY and CDR2 is FYNNEI in the germline V gene. V dropped 4 bases and J dropped 7; count of bases not matched to a gene: 5. The CDR3 bases are TGTGCCAGCAGTGCCGGACTAGCTGGCGGGGAGCTGTTTTTT. This gives the protein CASSAGLAGGELFF.

This clonotype was detected ten times or more. This chain links TRBV4-1 with TRBJ1-5, with a tentative D call TRBD1 (5 bases). Germline V CDR1 and CDR2: MGHRA, YSYEKL. This CDR3 contains 13 residues. The V end lost 0 bases, the J end lost 7 bases, and 7 bases lay between the germline ends. CDR3 sequence: CASSQDRAQPQHF. In DNA, the CDR3 is TGCGCCAGCAGCCAAGACAGGGCCCAGCCCCAGCATTTT.

This clonotype occurred a few times. The V and J genes are TRBV11-2 and TRBJ2-7, with D uncertain. The germline V gene has CDR1 SGHAT and CDR2 FQNNGV. The CDR3 has 13 amino acids. With 3 bases removed from V and 2 bases from J, the gap between germline ends came to 8 bases. The CDR3 region is CASSLAAPYEQYV. The CDR3 DNA reads as TGTGCCAGCAGCTTGGCCGCCCCCTACGAGCAGTACGTC.

The chain has TRBV7-6 and TRBJ2-1; D is unresolved. The V end lost 0 bases, the J end lost 11 bases, and 14 bases lay between the germline ends. CDR1 and CDR2 from the germline V gene are SGHVS and FNYEAQ. The CDR3 runs 14 residues. DNA for the CDR3: TGTGCCAGCAGCTTAGCGGTCAGCTCTTGGCAGCAGTTCTTC. Its translation is CASSLAVSSWQQFF.

This clonotype was counted many times. This chain connects TRBV13 to TRBJ2-3; D ambiguous. V lost 6 bases and J lost 0, with 10 bases in between. The germline gives CDR1 PRHDT, CDR2 FYEKMQ (reference sequence). CDR3 length: 14 residues. DNA of the CDR3: TGTGCCAGCAGTCACCAAGTTAGCACAGATACGCAGTATTTT. This encodes CASSHQVSTDTQYF.

The rearrangement uses TRBV15 and TRBJ2-6, with 9 bases that match TRBD1. Germline lookup yields CDR1 LNHNV and CDR2 YYDKDF (reference sequence). The CDR3 has 18 amino acids. The J segment lost 3 bases and the V segment lost 4 bases, leaving 10 bases of the junction unmatched. CDR3 amino acids: CATSNPGDRVYGANVLTF. The DNA for the CDR3 is TGTGCCACCAGCAACCCCGGGGACAGGGTTTATGGGGCCAACGTCCTGACTTTC.

The CDR3 spells CAISEAQAARETQYF. The CDR3 nucleotides read TGTGCCATCAGTGAGGCACAGGCCGCTCGGGAGACCCAGTACTTC. This chain links TRBV10-3 with TRBJ2-5; a weak D match, TRBD1 (5 bases). This CDR3 spans 15 amino acids. Germline V CDR1 and CDR2: ENHRY, SYGVKD. Deletions cut 2 bases from V and 5 bases from J, with 15 bases between.

This clonotype appeared a few times. J is TRBJ2-7 and V is TRBV11-3, with D perhaps TRBD1 (6 bases). Germline V gives CDR1 SGHNT, CDR2 YENEEA. This CDR3 has 15 residues. The germline V and J ends were trimmed by 1 base and 3 bases, with 13 bases remaining between them. DNA of the CDR3: TGTGCCAGCAGCTTAGCCCAGGGGACCTTCTACGAGCAGTACTTC. Protein sequence: CASSLAQGTFYEQYF.

The V call is TRBV10-3, the J call TRBJ2-3; D is undetermined. Between the trimmed V and J ends, which lost 4 bases and 5 bases, there was a span of 13 bases. Germline values: CDR1 ENHRY, CDR2 SYGVKD. CDR3 length equals 14 residues. This CDR3 is CAISAAPRGDTQYF. CDR3 DNA: TGTGCCATCAGTGCGGCGCCCCGCGGAGATACGCAGTATTTT.

This clonotype was detected once. The chain combines TRBV2 with TRBJ2-1; D unresolved. The CDR3 loop spans 12 amino acids. Trimming took 5 bases from V and 11 from J, leaving 13 bases between them. Germline assignment: CDR1 SNHLY and CDR2 FYNNEI. The CDR3 bases are TGTGCCAGCAGTCCTCTCGACTCTCAGCAGTTCTTC. It specifies CASSPLDSQQFF.

This clonotype was detected a few times. This chain links TRBV7-9 with TRBJ2-1; D is tentatively TRBD1 or TRBD2 (5 bases each). The germline V gene has CDR1 SEHNR and CDR2 FQNEAQ (reference sequence). There are 14 residues in the CDR3. Trimming removed 0 bases at V and 10 bases at J, with 13 bases between. Here the CDR3 reads CASSLALGGWEQFF. In DNA form, the CDR3 reads TGTGCCAGCAGCTTAGCTCTTGGGGGTTGGGAGCAGTTCTTC.

The CDR3 sequence is CASSPTTGITGELFF. The CDR3 DNA sequence: TGTGCCAGCAGCCCTACGACAGGGATCACCGGGGAGCTGTTTTTT. The rearrangement joins TRBV3-1 to TRBJ2-2; 7 nucleotides align to TRBD1. This CDR3 has 15 residues. Trimming at V came to 4 bases and at J to 4 bases, leaving 6 bases not matched to a gene. Germline V gives CDR1 LGHDT, CDR2 YNNKEL (reference sequence).

The chain is built from TRBV20-1 and TRBJ2-7; D is tentatively TRBD1 or TRBD2 (5 bases each). The CDR3 extends over 14 amino acids. The V end was cut by 6 bases, the J end by 2 bases, with 17 bases between. Germline V gene data show CDR1 as DFQATT and CDR2 as SNEGSKA (reference sequence). The CDR3 region has the DNA TGCAGTGCCACGGCCGGGACCGCACCCTACGAGCAGTACTTC. This encodes CSATAGTAPYEQYF.

The rearrangement joins TRBV11-3 to TRBJ2-1; maybe TRBD2 (5 bases). This CDR3 comprises 18 residues. V lost 5 bases and J 0 bases, leaving 20 bases between the germline ends. CDR1 and CDR2 from the germline V gene are SGHNT and YENEEA. CDR3 region: CASSPQAMRVSSYNEQFF. CDR3 sequence (DNA): TGTGCCAGCAGCCCCCAGGCCATGCGGGTCAGCTCCTACAATGAGCAGTTCTTC.

This clonotype was detected only a few times. Here the CDR3 reads CSVTVTGGNTEAFF. The CDR3 nucleotides read TGCAGCGTTACAGTTACAGGGGGGAACACTGAAGCTTTCTTT. V and J are TRBV29-1 and TRBJ1-1; 8 bases align to TRBD1. Germline CDR1 SQVTM, CDR2 ANQGSEA. Trimming took 5 bases from V and 1 from J; bases not matched to a gene: 6. The CDR3 extends over 14 amino acids.

Only a few counts were recorded for this clonotype. The chain combines TRBV7-2 with TRBJ2-3, with 7 bases that match TRBD2. The CDR3 is 15 residues long. Germline loops: CDR1 SGHTA, CDR2 FQGNSA. Unmatched junction bases numbered 7, after V lost 3 bases and J lost 4 bases. The CDR3, as DNA: TGTGCCAGCAGCTTTTGGGAGGGCAGCGCAGATACGCAGTATTTT. This gives the protein CASSFWEGSADTQYF.

CDR3 sequence (DNA): TGTGCCAGCAGCCCCCTAGCGGGGCTCGGCGAGCAGTACTTC. Residues: CASSPLAGLGEQYF. The chain carries TRBV7-9 and TRBJ2-7; TRBD2 matches at 9 bases. The germline CDR1 and CDR2 sequences are SEHNR and FQNEAQ (reference sequence). This CDR3 contains 14 residues. J was trimmed by 6 bases and V by 5 bases; bases with no gene match: 8.

Only a few counts were recorded for this clonotype. The V gene is TRBV12-3 or TRBV12-4, the J gene TRBJ2-3, with D possibly matching TRBD2 (6 bases). Deletions cut 6 bases from V and 6 bases from J, with 22 bases between. The CDR3 is 16 amino acids. Here the CDR3 DNA reads TGTGCCAGCAGCTCGGTGCTTTGGGGGGAGTTGGATACGCAGTATTTT. Amino acids: CASSSVLWGELDTQYF.

This clonotype was detected only a few times. V gene TRBV12-3 or TRBV12-4 combines with J gene TRBJ2-1, with TRBD2 matching 7 bases. The V and J ends lost 8 bases and 4 bases, in that order; junction bases with no gene match: 14. This CDR3 region has 16 residues. CDR3 loop: CASALFGTSVYNEQFF. The CDR3 DNA follows: TGTGCCAGCGCCCTGTTCGGCACTAGCGTTTACAATGAGCAGTTCTTC.

This clonotype showed up just a few times. The CDR3 nucleotides read TGCGCCAGCAGCTTGGCCCTAGGGTGGGGCACAGATACGCAGTATTTT. The encoded protein is CASSLALGWGTDTQYF. The rearrangement links TRBV5-1 to TRBJ2-3, with D unclear. V lost 0 bases to trimming and J lost 1 base, with 12 bases between them. Germline loops: CDR1 SGHRS, CDR2 YFSETQ. The CDR3 sequence is 16 residues long.